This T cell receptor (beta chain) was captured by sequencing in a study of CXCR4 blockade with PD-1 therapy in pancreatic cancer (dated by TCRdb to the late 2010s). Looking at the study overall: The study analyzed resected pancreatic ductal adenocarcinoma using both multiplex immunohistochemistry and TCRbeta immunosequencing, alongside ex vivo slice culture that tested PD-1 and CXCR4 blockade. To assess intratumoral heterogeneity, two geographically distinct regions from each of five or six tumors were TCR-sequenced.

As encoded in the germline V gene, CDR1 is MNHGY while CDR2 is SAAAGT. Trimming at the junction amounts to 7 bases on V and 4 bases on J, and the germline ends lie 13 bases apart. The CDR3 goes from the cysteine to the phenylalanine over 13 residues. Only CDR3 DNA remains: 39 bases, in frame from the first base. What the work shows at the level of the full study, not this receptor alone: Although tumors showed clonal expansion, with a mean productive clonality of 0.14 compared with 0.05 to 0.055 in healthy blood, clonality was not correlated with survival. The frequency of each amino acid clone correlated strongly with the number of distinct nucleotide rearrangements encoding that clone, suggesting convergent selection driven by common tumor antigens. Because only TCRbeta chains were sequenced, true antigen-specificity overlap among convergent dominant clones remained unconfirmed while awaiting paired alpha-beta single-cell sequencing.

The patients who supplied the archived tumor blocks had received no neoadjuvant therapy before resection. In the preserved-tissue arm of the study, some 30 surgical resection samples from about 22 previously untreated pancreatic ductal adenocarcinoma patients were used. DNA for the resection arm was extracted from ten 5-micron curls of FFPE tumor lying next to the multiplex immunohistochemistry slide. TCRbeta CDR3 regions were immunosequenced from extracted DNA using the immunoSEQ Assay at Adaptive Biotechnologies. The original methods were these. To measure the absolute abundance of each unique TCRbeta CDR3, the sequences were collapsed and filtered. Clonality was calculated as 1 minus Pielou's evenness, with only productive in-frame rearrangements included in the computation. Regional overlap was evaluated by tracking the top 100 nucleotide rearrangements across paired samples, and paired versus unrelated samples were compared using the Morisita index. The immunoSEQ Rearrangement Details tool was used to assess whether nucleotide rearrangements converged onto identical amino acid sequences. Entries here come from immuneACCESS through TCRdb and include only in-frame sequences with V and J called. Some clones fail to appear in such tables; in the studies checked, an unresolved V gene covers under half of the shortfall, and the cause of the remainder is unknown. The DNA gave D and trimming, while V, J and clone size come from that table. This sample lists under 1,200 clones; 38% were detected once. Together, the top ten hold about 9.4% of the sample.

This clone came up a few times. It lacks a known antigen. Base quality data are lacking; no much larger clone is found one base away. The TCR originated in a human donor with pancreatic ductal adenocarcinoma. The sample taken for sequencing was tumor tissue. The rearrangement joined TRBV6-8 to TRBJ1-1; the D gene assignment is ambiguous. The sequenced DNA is TGTGCCAGCATTCCAGGAAGCAGCACTGAAGCTTTCTTT. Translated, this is CASIPGSSTEAFF.